The rows below give T cell receptor beta chains drawn from one sample of a study of cytomegalovirus exposure and HLA in healthy donors. TCRdb keeps only in-frame clones here, not all; method: immunoSEQ multiplex PCR. Of some 330,000 clones listed, roughly 88% are singletons. Sequenced input: PBMCs. The receptor set was obtained from a woman aged 18-35 years in good health and CMV-seronegative. Both conserved end residues are part of each CDR3. Each record gives: clone size, V gene, CDR3 length, J gene, D gene, CDR3 protein, CDR3 DNA. A D gene is named only where the DNA matches it firmly. Some rows have no size entry. The others give once, few or many, or a class for an expanded clone.

NA	TRBV7-2	13	TRBJ2-7	NA	CASSLGAGYEQYF	TGTGCCAGCAGCTTAGGAGCCGGTTACGAGCAGTACTTC
NA	TRBV30	13	TRBJ2-1	NA	CAWSVLADNEQFF	TGTGCCTGGAGTGTTCTGGCAGACAATGAGCAGTTCTTC
NA	TRBV4-2	17	TRBJ1-2	NA	CASSQAPGGANVYGYTF	TGTGCCAGCAGCCAAGCTCCGGGGGGAGCCAATGTCTATGGCTACACCTTC
NA	TRBV6-5	15	TRBJ1-1	NA	CASSPRQVTNTEAFF	TGTGCCAGCAGCCCCAGACAGGTGACGAACACTGAAGCTTTCTTT
NA	TRBV7-2	14	TRBJ1-1	NA	CASSPGTHNTEAFF	TGTGCCAGCAGCCCTGGGACACATAACACTGAAGCTTTCTTT
few	TRBV28	12	TRBJ2-7	TRBD1	CASSPLGTGFFF	TGTGCCAGCAGTCCCCTCGGGACAGGGTTCTTCTTC
NA	TRBV7-2	14	TRBJ1-1	NA	CASSPGEVGAEAFF	TGTGCCAGCAGCCCGGGGGAGGTCGGAGCTGAAGCTTTCTTT
few	TRBV5-1	15	TRBJ2-7	TRBD2	CASHGGLADNGEQYF	TGCGCCAGCCATGGGGGACTAGCAGACAATGGCGAGCAGTACTTC
NA	TRBV2	14	TRBJ2-7	TRBD2	CASIRGLGQYEQYF	TGTGCCAGCATAAGAGGACTAGGCCAGTACGAGCAGTACTTC
NA	TRBV7-2	13	TRBJ2-1	NA	CASSFFGGGEQFF	TGTGCCAGCAGCTTCTTCGGCGGTGGTGAGCAGTTCTTC
few	TRBV4-3	13	TRBJ1-5	NA	CASSQDSEQPQHF	TGCGCCAGCAGCCAAGACTCGGAGCAGCCCCAGCATTTT
NA	TRBV14	15	TRBJ1-1	TRBD1	CASSQDQGAVTEAFF	TGTGCCAGCAGCCAAGATCAGGGGGCAGTCACTGAAGCTTTCTTT
NA	TRBV2	15	TRBJ1-3	NA	CASSLQFSSGNTIYF	TGTGCCAGCAGCCTACAGTTTAGCTCTGGAAACACCATATATTTT
NA	TRBV5-4	16	TRBJ1-2	NA	CASSLADSGSEYGYTF	TGTGCCAGCAGCTTGGCGGACTCCGGATCCGAATATGGCTACACCTTC
NA	TRBV19	14	TRBJ1-5	NA	CASSRGGSNQPQHF	TGTGCCAGTAGTCGGGGGGGTAGCAATCAGCCCCAGCATTTT
NA	TRBV6-5	13	TRBJ1-5	TRBD1	CASFRDRGQPQHF	TGTGCCAGCTTTAGGGACAGGGGGCAGCCCCAGCATTTT
NA	TRBV4-3	16	TRBJ2-7	TRBD2	CASSQESPGRAYEQYF	TGCGCCAGCAGCCAAGAATCCCCCGGGAGGGCCTACGAGCAGTACTTC
NA	TRBV27	16	TRBJ1-2	NA	CASSLKANRDYYGYTF	TGTGCCAGCAGTCTAAAGGCTAACCGGGACTACTATGGCTACACCTTC
NA	TRBV30	12	TRBJ2-1	TRBD1	CASGQGGNEQFF	TGTGCCTCTGGACAGGGAGGCAATGAGCAGTTCTTC
NA	TRBV14	15	TRBJ1-2	NA	CASRPTGLANYGYTF	TGTGCCAGCAGGCCCACAGGATTAGCTAACTATGGCTACACCTTC
NA	TRBV28	12	TRBJ1-2	NA	CASSFVRYGYTF	TGTGCCAGCAGTTTCGTCCGGTATGGCTACACCTTC
few	TRBV15	15	TRBJ1-2	TRBD1	CATSRGTGVNYGYTF	TGTGCCACCAGCAGAGGGACAGGGGTTAACTATGGCTACACCTTC
NA	TRBV5-1	14	TRBJ2-7	NA	CASSLGGTSYEQYF	TGCGCCAGCAGCCTTGGCGGCACCTCCTACGAGCAGTACTTC
NA	TRBV9	17	TRBJ1-3	TRBD1	CASSVGSTGGGGNTIYF	TGTGCCAGCAGCGTAGGCTCCACAGGGGGCGGTGGAAACACCATATATTTT
NA	TRBV27	17	TRBJ2-3	TRBD2	CASNRPRPAGGGDTQYF	TGTGCCAGCAACCGCCCTAGGCCAGCGGGGGGGGGAGATACGCAGTATTTT
NA	TRBV6-1	15	TRBJ1-5	TRBD1	CASSGGQGPDQPQHF	TGTGCCAGCAGTGGAGGACAGGGGCCGGATCAGCCCCAGCATTTT
NA	TRBV20-1	10	TRBJ1-1	TRBD1	CSADRGEAFF	TGCAGTGCGGACAGGGGTGAAGCTTTCTTT
NA	TRBV5-1	18	TRBJ2-2	NA	CASSLSGARNENTGELFF	TGCGCCAGCAGCTTGTCGGGTGCAAGGAATGAGAACACCGGGGAGCTGTTTTTT
once	TRBV9	14	TRBJ2-7	NA	CASSAEGGRYEQYF	TGTGCCAGCAGCGCGGAGGGGGGGCGGTACGAGCAGTACTTC
NA	TRBV19	17	TRBJ2-1	NA	CASKVSSAHSSYNEQFF	TGTGCCAGTAAAGTCTCGTCCGCGCATAGCTCCTACAATGAGCAGTTCTTC
few	TRBV6-5	12	TRBJ2-7	NA	CASSRGTYEQYF	TGTGCCAGCAGTAGGGGGACCTACGAGCAGTACTTC
NA	TRBV7-3	15	TRBJ2-1	NA	CASSNTGTQSNEQFF	TGTGCCAGCAGCAATACCGGGACTCAAAGCAATGAGCAGTTCTTC
few	TRBV6-5	11	TRBJ2-2	NA	CASSQTGELFF	TGTGCCAGCAGCCAAACCGGGGAGCTGTTTTTT
NA	TRBV20-1	11	TRBJ2-7	NA	CSARPGYEQYF	TGCAGTGCTAGACCCGGCTACGAGCAGTACTTC
NA	TRBV30	15	TRBJ2-5	TRBD1	CAWSESRDSQETQYF	TGTGCCTGGAGTGAATCTCGGGACAGCCAAGAGACCCAGTACTTC
NA	TRBV19	20	TRBJ2-2	TRBD2	CASTNSAPALAGGRTGELFF	TGTGCCAGTACTAACTCAGCCCCCGCCCTAGCGGGAGGGCGTACCGGGGAGCTGTTTTTT
NA	TRBV6-5	16	TRBJ1-4	NA	CASSYSTNSANEKLFF	TGTGCCAGCAGTTACTCGACTAACAGTGCCAATGAAAAACTGTTTTTT
once	TRBV2	13	TRBJ2-7	NA	CASSGTIGYEQYF	TGTGCCAGCAGTGGGACAATTGGGTACGAGCAGTACTTC
NA	TRBV2	15	TRBJ2-5	TRBD1	CASSLTRTGQETQYF	TGTGCCAGCAGTCTGACTCGGACAGGGCAAGAGACCCAGTACTTC
NA	TRBV30	15	TRBJ1-4	NA	CAWSDPPREVEKLFF	TGTGCCTGGAGCGACCCCCCCAGAGAGGTTGAAAAACTGTTTTTT
NA	TRBV6-5	14	TRBJ2-7	TRBD1	CASSYSTGAYEQYF	TGTGCCAGCAGTTACTCTACAGGGGCCTACGAGCAGTACTTC
NA	TRBV6-1	16	TRBJ2-6	NA	CASSEARSSGANVLTF	TGTGCCAGCAGTGAAGCCCGGTCCTCTGGGGCCAACGTCCTGACTTTC
NA	TRBV27	17	TRBJ2-7	NA	CASSSPLRGGQMDEQYF	TGTGCCAGCAGTTCCCCTCTAAGGGGCGGTCAAATGGACGAGCAGTACTTC
NA	TRBV7-7	13	TRBJ2-2	NA	CASSFQWTGELFF	TGTGCTAGCAGCTTCCAGTGGACCGGGGAGCTGTTTTTT
NA	TRBV11-2	14	TRBJ2-1	NA	CASSLGHSYNEQFF	TGTGCCAGCAGCTTGGGACACTCCTACAATGAGCAGTTCTTC
NA	TRBV7-8	14	TRBJ2-7	NA	CASSWGRGGYEQYF	TGTGCCAGCAGCTGGGGGAGAGGGGGCTACGAGCAGTACTTC
NA	TRBV18	18	TRBJ2-7	TRBD2	CASSQAGTSSSTSYEQYF	TGTGCCAGCTCACAGGCCGGGACTAGTAGTAGTACGAGCTACGAGCAGTACTTC
once	TRBV28	13	TRBJ1-2	TRBD1	CASSRRDRVIATF	TGTGCCAGCAGTCGCCGGGACAGGGTTATTGCCACCTTC
NA	TRBV5-1	16	TRBJ2-5	TRBD2	CASTRTSGIGLETQYF	TGCGCCAGCACCCGGACTAGCGGGATTGGTCTAGAGACCCAGTACTTC
NA	TRBV28	15	TRBJ2-3	NA	CASTTTRQGTDTQYF	TGTGCCAGCACCACGACCCGGCAGGGGACAGATACGCAGTATTTT
NA	TRBV19	14	TRBJ1-3	NA	CASMKGFSGNTIYF	TGTGCCAGTATGAAGGGGTTTTCTGGAAACACCATATATTTT
NA	TRBV9	15	TRBJ1-2	TRBD1	CASSVAQGARYGYTF	TGTGCCAGCAGCGTTGCACAGGGGGCGCGGTATGGCTACACCTTC
NA	TRBV19	13	TRBJ1-2	NA	CASSFTGGYGYTF	TGTGCCAGTAGTTTCACCGGGGGATATGGCTACACCTTC